The entry below describes one T cell receptor beta chain. This sample was included in a study of blood T cell repertoires in COVID-19. Clones were read by immunoSEQ multiplex PCR, and TCRdb kept only the in-frame ones, dropping some. Of roughly 120,000 clones listed, roughly 92% are singletons. From germline, CDR1 is MGHRA and CDR2 YSYEKL. Trimming cost V 0 bases and J 4 bases, with 9 bases left between them. The CDR3 runs 15 residues. The receptor's source is a man aged 45-65 years with COVID-19, enrolled during active disease. The sequenced sample was peripheral blood. The chain combines TRBV4-1 with TRBJ1-4; D call uncertain. CDR3 amino acids: CASSQDRLSNEKLFF. The CDR3 region has the DNA TGCGCCAGCAGCCAAGATAGACTTAGTAATGAAAAACTGTTTTTT.